This TCR beta chain was sequenced during a study of T-cell reconstitution after alpha-beta-depleted transplantation in children listed by TCRdb under 2016. Broadly, across the study: Using TCR repertoire profiling, the study followed T-cell immune reconstitution in a quantitative way in children after TCRalphabeta/CD19-depleted allogeneic hematopoietic cell transplantation.

This clonotype was counted ten times or more. Its specific antigen is unknown. No base quality values were provided; no much bigger clone lies one nucleotide off. Summary of the overall study and its limitations: Hyperexpanded clone frequencies declined over subsequent months; after one year, T-cell counts and TCRbeta diversity were mostly attributed to newly produced T cells. Apparently early alphabetaT-cell count recovery about two months after transplant reportedly relied on only several hundred rapidly expanded clones derived from non-depleted graft cells. The high TCRbeta diversity at day 60 in some patients was ascribed to recipient T cells and intrathymic progenitors that had survived conditioning.

This sample's treatment or condition label indicates: allogeneic hematopoietic cell transplantation with graft depleted of TCRalphabeta T cells and CD19 B cells. The children who served as transplant recipients had been given grafts of TCRalphabeta/CD19-depleted allogeneic hematopoietic cells. Counted from cysteine to phenylalanine, this CDR3 has 16 amino acids. The kept DNA is CDR3 alone, 48 bases in frame from the first base. The germline V gene encodes CDR1 SGHTA and CDR2 FQGNSA. The junction shows trimming of 5 bases on V and 5 bases on J, and the gene matches do not reach 8 bases of it. Library method: PCR. Instrument used: Illumina HiSeq 2500. TCR libraries were prepared with molecular barcoding, using unique molecular identifiers to normalize TCRbeta repertoire quantification. Clones were called with MiXCR by TCRdb after fastp trimmed the public reads at Q25, and only in-frame beta chains were retained. Entries that share a CDR3 protein sequence are merged under the most common genes and DNA. Here the sample has about 300,000 distinct CDR3 sequences; about 9.4% occur a single time. The ten largest clones add up to less than 9% of the sample.

The receptor comes from a boy under two years old with acute myeloid leukemia, due to receive a stem cell transplant. This material consisted of PBMCs, taken before TCRalphabeta/CD19-depleted stem cell transplant. The chain links TRBV7-2 with TRBJ2-5; 13 bases in between match TRBD2. The base sequence is TGTGCCAGCAGCCAAACTAGCGGGGGGGCCTGGGAGACCCAGTACTTC. Its protein reads: CASSQTSGGAWETQYF.